This entry lists 17 T cell receptor beta chains sequenced from one sample in a study of blood T cell repertoires in COVID-19. TCRdb's copy holds only in-frame clones and misses some; the assay was immunoSEQ multiplex PCR. The table includes fewer than 200,000 clones, about 80% detected once. The sequencing sample was made of peripheral blood. These receptors all come from a man between 65 and 80 years old with active or convalescent COVID-19.

The chain joins TRBV18 to TRBJ2-6; D not certain. Germline assignment: CDR1 KGHSH and CDR2 LQKENI. The CDR3 length is 17 residues. Trimming took off 6 bases at V and 0 bases at J, with 15 bases between the two ends. The CDR3 reads CASSAAPISSGANVLTF. CDR3 sequence (DNA): TGTGCCAGCTCTGCGGCCCCCATCAGCTCTGGGGCCAACGTCCTGACTTTC.

V usage is TRBV27 and J usage is TRBJ2-7, with a possible D match to TRBD2 (6 bases). The CDR3 loop spans 15 amino acids. CDR1 and CDR2 (germline): MNHEY, SMNVEV (reference sequence). V lost 3 bases and J lost 0, with 12 bases in between. Here the CDR3 DNA reads TGTGCCAGCAGTTTCGGGGGATCAAACTCCTACGAGCAGTACTTC. Encoded protein: CASSFGGSNSYEQYF.

This clone was counted between two and nine times. The chain links TRBV14 to TRBJ1-2; no firm D call. The V gene lost 4 bases and the J gene lost 2 bases, with 8 bases spanning the gap. The germline gives CDR1 SGHDN, CDR2 FVKESK. The CDR3 is 13 residues long. Written as DNA, the CDR3 is TGTGCCAGCAGCCGGGCCCTGAACTATGGCTACACCTTC. Residues: CASSRALNYGYTF.

The chain combines TRBV5-1 with TRBJ1-5, with a weak D call TRBD1 (5 bases). The V gene's germline CDR1 is SGHRS and CDR2 YFSETQ. Trimming pared 0 bases from V and 2 bases from J, leaving 9 bases between. This CDR3 spans 15 amino acids. CDR3 sequence: CASSLGQGGNQPQHF. The CDR3 DNA is TGCGCCAGCAGCTTGGGTCAGGGCGGCAATCAGCCCCAGCATTTT. The full variable domain, in which reference TRBV5-1 and TRBJ1-5 provide the parts outside the CDR3, is KAGVTQTPRYLIKTRGQQVTLSCSPISGHRSVSWYQQTPGQGLQFLFEYFSETQRNKGNFPGRFSGRQFSNSRSEMNVSTLELGDSALYLCASSLGQGGNQPQHFGDGTRLSIL.

The chain carries TRBV9 and TRBJ1-2, with no clear D. CDR1 is SGDLS, CDR2 YYNGEE, per germline. Between the trimmed V and J ends, which lost 3 bases and 8 bases, there was a span of 11 bases. CDR3 length equals 12 residues. DNA of the CDR3: TGTGCCAGCAGCGCCTACAGTGAGGGCTACACCTTC. Residues: CASSAYSEGYTF.

This clone was counted only a few times. J is TRBJ2-7 and V is TRBV28; 7 bases fit TRBD1. The CDR3 is 12 residues long. The V gene's germline CDR1 is MDHEN and CDR2 SYDVKM. The J segment lost 3 bases and the V segment lost 10 bases, leaving 6 bases of the junction unmatched. CDR3 protein: CATTGYRYEQYF. CDR3 nucleotides: TGTGCCACGACAGGGTACCGCTACGAGCAGTACTTC.

The J gene is TRBJ2-7, the V gene TRBV7-9; 8 bases are a match to TRBD2. The CDR3 sequence is 16 residues long. Germline lookup yields CDR1 SEHNR and CDR2 FQNEAQ (reference sequence). The J segment lost 0 bases and the V segment lost 1 base, leaving 5 bases of the junction unmatched. The CDR3 reads CASSLGRGGSSYEQYF. In DNA form, the CDR3 reads TGTGCCAGCAGCTTAGGGCGCGGGGGGAGCTCCTACGAGCAGTACTTC.

The chain uses TRBV3-1 (or the pseudogene TRBV3-2) and TRBJ1-1; TRBD1 aligns across 8 bases. In germline, CDR1 is LGHDT, CDR2 YNNKEL (reference sequence). The CDR3 extends over 14 amino acids. The V gene end was trimmed by 4 bases and the J gene end by 4 bases; junction bases not matched to a gene: 5. CDR3 region: CASSRRQGRTEAFF. The CDR3 DNA is TGTGCCAGCAGCCGCCGACAGGGGCGCACTGAAGCTTTCTTT.

The chain links TRBV7-8 to TRBJ1-5; perhaps TRBD1 as D (6 bases). V was cut by 4 bases and J by 3 bases, with 13 bases left in between. There are 15 residues in the CDR3. Germline lookup yields CDR1 SGHVS and CDR2 FQNEAQ. The CDR3 spells CASSSSGGVNQPQHF. CDR3 in DNA: TGTGCCAGCAGCTCTAGCGGGGGCGTCAATCAGCCCCAGCATTTT.

The genes are TRBV10-3 and TRBJ2-7; TRBD1 aligns across 9 bases. CDR3 length: 16 amino acids. The J segment lost 0 bases and the V segment lost 6 bases, leaving 9 bases of the junction unmatched. CDR1 ENHRY and CDR2 SYGVKD come from the germline V gene. The CDR3 spells CAIRGTDRGNSYEQYF. The CDR3 DNA reads as TGTGCCATCAGAGGAACGGACAGGGGCAACTCCTACGAGCAGTACTTC.

This clone was found once. The chain couples TRBV6-4 to TRBJ1-5; D is undetermined. With 5 bases removed from V and 5 bases from J, the gap between germline ends came to 10 bases. The CDR3 extends over 13 amino acids. Germline V gives CDR1 MRHNA, CDR2 SNTAGT. The CDR3 here is CASSPEVDQPQHF. CDR3 sequence (DNA): TGTGCCAGCAGTCCTGAGGTGGATCAGCCCCAGCATTTT.

The chain combines TRBV28 with TRBJ2-7, with 8 nucleotides matching TRBD2. J gave up 0 bases and V 7 bases, and 14 bases lay outside the gene matches. CDR1 is MDHEN and CDR2 is SYDVKM in the germline V gene. The CDR3 consists of 17 residues. The CDR3 DNA sequence: TGTGCCAGCACCAAGGGGCTCAGCGGGGGAAGCTCCTACGAGCAGTACTTC. It codes for CASTKGLSGGSSYEQYF.

This chain uses TRBV6-5 with TRBJ2-7; 12 bases align to TRBD1. V lost 6 bases, J lost 7 bases, and 10 bases stayed unmatched. This CDR3 spans 15 amino acids. Germline-derived CDR1 and CDR2 are MNHEY and SVGAGI. CDR3 region: CASRAPGQGAREQYF. The CDR3 nucleotides are TGTGCCAGCAGAGCTCCGGGACAGGGGGCCAGGGAGCAGTACTTC.

V is TRBV7-9 and J is TRBJ2-7; TRBD1 matches at 7 bases. The CDR3 totals 12 residues. Germline CDR1 and CDR2: SEHNR and FQNEAQ (reference sequence). The V gene end was trimmed by 0 bases and the J gene end by 10 bases; junction bases not matched to a gene: 3. The CDR3 DNA reads TGTGCCAGCAGCTTAGCCAGGGGGATTCAGTACTTC. Translating it yields CASSLARGIQYF. The full variable domain, rest sourced from reference TRBV7-9 and TRBJ2-7, is DTGVSQNPRHKITKRGQNVTFRCDPISEHNRLYWYRQTLGQGPEFLTYFQNEAQLEKSRLLSDRFSAERPKGSFSTLEIQRTEQGDSAMYLCASSLARGIQYFGPGTRLTVT.

This chain uses TRBV14 with TRBJ1-3, with TRBD1 matching over 7 bases. The CDR3 is made up of 15 amino acids. The junction had 8 bases not matched to a gene; V was cut back by 5 bases and J by 4 bases. Germline lookup yields CDR1 SGHDN and CDR2 FVKESK. The CDR3 sequence is CASSYRQGWGNTIYF. CDR3 DNA: TGTGCCAGCAGCTATCGACAGGGCTGGGGAAACACCATATATTTT. Together with reference TRBV14 and TRBJ1-3, the CDR3 gives the full variable domain: EAGVTQFPSHSVIEKGQTVTLRCDPISGHDNLYWYRRVMGKEIKFLLHFVKESKQDESGMPNNRFLAERTGGTYSTLKVQPAELEDSGVYFCASSYRQGWGNTIYFGEGSWLTVV.

This chain's CDR3 is CASSFPRMNTEAFF. CDR3 bases: TGTGCCAGCAGCTTTCCCAGGATGAACACTGAAGCTTTCTTT. This sequence joins TRBV7-2 and TRBJ1-1; no definite D call. This CDR3 region has 14 residues. V was cut by 3 bases and J by 0 bases, with 8 bases left in between. Germline-derived CDR1 and CDR2 are SGHTA and FQGNSA.

The chain combines TRBV24-1 with TRBJ1-5; possibly TRBD1 for D (5 bases). Germline V gene data show CDR1 as KGHDR and CDR2 as SFDVKD. The CDR3 covers 14 residues. The V end lost 9 bases, the J end lost 2 bases, and 13 bases lay between the germline ends. The CDR3 here is CATGRGEGNQPQHF. The CDR3 DNA is TGTGCCACCGGCCGGGGGGAGGGCAATCAGCCCCAGCATTTT.